This entry concerns a single T cell receptor (beta chain). The antigen is not known. V lost 6 bases to trimming and J lost 4 bases, with 10 bases between them. The CDR3 spans 12 residues. Germline values: CDR1 SGHTA, CDR2 FQGNSA. These data come from a study of T-cell memory formation after mild COVID-19. Background on the study: Clustering of TCRs was largely donor specific.

TCRalpha and TCRbeta libraries used 5'RACE with constant-segment primers and UMIs. MiXCR was run by TCRdb on the 5' RACE reads, yielding one entry per CDR3 protein. The sample contains 200,000 to 250,000 distinct CDR3 sequences, approximately 10% of which appear only once. Study-wide results and limits: A balance of CD4 and CD8 characterized clones contracting day 15 to 85, whereas later expanders leaned CD4+.

The sequence was obtained from a man younger than 35 who had mild COVID-19 (a few samples of this study predate the infection). Cell type and time point are not known. The sequenced sample consisted of PBMCs or a T cell subset sorted from them (not recorded which). This rearrangement joins TRBV7-2 to TRBJ2-7; D is undetermined. CDR3 coding DNA: TGTGCCAGCAGTCCCCTTAGTTACGAGCAGTACTTC. Amino acid sequence: CASSPLSYEQYF.